This T cell receptor beta chain is from a study of radiotherapy plus CTLA-4 blockade in lung cancer. Overall study: Under 20% of enrolled patients responded objectively, and about 31% had disease control.

The table came from immunoSEQ multiplex PCR; TCRdb's copy has only in-frame clones and leaves some out. The sample holds tens of thousands of clones, about 88% seen once. Patients in the study, people with chemo-refractory metastatic non-small-cell lung cancer, received focal radiation plus ipilimumab CTLA-4 blockade. Study-wide results and caveats: Alongside interferon-beta, early blood T cell clone dynamics were reportedly the best predictor of response. After treatment with radiotherapy plus ipilimumab, TCR clones that came from the tumor expanded in blood.

Trimming removed 5 bases from V and 1 base from J, with 12 bases in between. The CDR3 covers 15 residues. Germline loops: CDR1 MDHEN, CDR2 SYDVKM. A word on this clone: Its antigen remains unknown.

Sample: peripheral blood, taken from a patient treated with radiotherapy plus ipilimumab. This TCR came from a human donor with non-small cell lung cancer that progressed on radiotherapy plus ipilimumab. This rearrangement joins TRBV28 to TRBJ1-5; weak D call: TRBD1 (6 bases). CDR3 region: CASSLGRGSNQPQHF. CDR3 nucleotides: TGTGCCAGCAGTCTGGGTAGGGGGAGCAATCAGCCCCAGCATTTT.